A selection of T cell receptor beta chains follows, all from one sample in a study of OX40 agonist ivuxolimab in advanced cancers. Assay: immunoSEQ multiplex PCR; the TCRdb copy retains only in-frame clones and omits some. The table shows about 55,000 clones, with approximately 83% occurring only once. The sample here was CD4+ or CD8+ T cells sorted from blood, taken in a trial of the OX40 agonist ivuxolimab. These receptors originate from an adult with an advanced solid tumor such as melanoma, head and neck, liver or kidney cancer. CDR3s include the opening cysteine and the closing phenylalanine or tryptophan. A D gene is named only where the DNA matches it firmly. The size of a clone is reported for some rows only, either as once, few or many, or as a class for expanded clones.

clone_size d_call j_call v_call cdr3_aa cdr3_nt
- - TRBJ2-5 TRBV7-3 CASSSVGAPQETQYF TGTGCCAGCAGTTCAGTGGGGGCCCCCCAAGAGACCCAGTACTTC
- - TRBJ2-7 TRBV7-2 CASSYYTGKNYEQYF TGTGCCAGCAGCTACTATACGGGAAAAAACTACGAGCAGTACTTC
medium-sized TRBD1 TRBJ1-6 TRBV6-5 CASSYIGTAGTPLHF TGTGCCAGCAGTTACATCGGGACAGCGGGGACACCCCTCCACTTT
- TRBD2 TRBJ2-3 TRBV7-2 CASSSIAGGQDTQYF TGTGCCAGCAGCTCTATAGCGGGGGGGCAAGATACGCAGTATTTT
- - TRBJ1-2 TRBV9 CASSVGEPDGYTF TGTGCCAGCAGCGTAGGGGAGCCCGATGGCTACACCTTC
- TRBD1 TRBJ1-1 TRBV7-2 CASSAKQGVNTEAFF TGTGCCAGCAGCGCAAAACAGGGGGTGAACACTGAAGCTTTCTTT
- - TRBJ2-7 TRBV11-2 CASSLAGTLSEQYF TGTGCCAGCAGCTTAGCGGGGACTCTCTCCGAGCAGTACTTC
- - TRBJ1-1 TRBV27 CASSLSLGNTEAFF TGTGCCAGCAGTTTATCCCTTGGGAACACTGAAGCTTTCTTT
- TRBD1 TRBJ2-7 TRBV7-8 CASSDRQGIPYEQYF TGTGCCAGCAGCGACAGACAGGGGATTCCCTACGAGCAGTACTTC
- - TRBJ1-1 TRBV7-9 CASSLALTGMNTEAFF TGTGCCAGCAGCTTAGCCCTTACAGGGATGAACACTGAAGCTTTCTTT
- - TRBJ2-2 TRBV9 CASSVGDRTGELFF TGTGCCAGCAGCGTAGGTGACAGGACCGGGGAGCTGTTTTTT
- - TRBJ2-4 TRBV28 CASSTGRLAKNIQYF TGTGCCAGCAGCACGGGCCGACTAGCCAAAAACATTCAGTACTTC
- TRBD2 TRBJ2-3 TRBV5-1 CASSAGQTGTSGGTDTQYF TGCGCCAGCAGCGCAGGTCAGACCGGGACTAGTGGGGGCACAGATACGCAGTATTTT
- - TRBJ1-2 TRBV27 CASSLAVGREAYGYTF TGTGCCAGCAGTTTAGCGGTCGGCAGGGAGGCCTATGGCTACACCTTC
- - TRBJ1-3 TRBV6-5 CASSYGPVSGNTIYF TGTGCCAGCAGTTACGGGCCAGTCTCTGGAAACACCATATATTTT
- - TRBJ2-3 TRBV27 CASSPRTRSTDTQYF TGTGCCAGCAGCCCTCGTACGAGATCGACAGATACGCAGTATTTT
- TRBD1 TRBJ1-1 TRBV6-5 CASRGSTGEGTEAFF TGTGCCAGCAGGGGATCAACAGGGGAGGGCACTGAAGCTTTCTTT
- - TRBJ2-7 TRBV9 CASSARGEQYF TGTGCCAGCAGCGCCCGCGGCGAGCAGTACTTC
once TRBD2 TRBJ2-7 TRBV7-8 CASSSSVLAGAYEQYF TGTGCCAGCAGCTCCTCGGTACTAGCGGGGGCCTACGAGCAGTACTTC
once TRBD1 TRBJ1-1 TRBV5-4 CASSSGGYTEAFF TGTGCCAGCAGCTCAGGGGGCTACACTGAAGCTTTCTTT
- TRBD1 TRBJ1-1 TRBV27 CASSLRTGDTEAFF TGTGCCAGCAGTTTAAGGACAGGGGACACTGAAGCTTTCTTT
- TRBD1 TRBJ2-5 TRBV7-6 CAREFSGGQCQETQYF TGTGCCAGAGAATTCTCAGGGGGCCAGTGCCAAGAGACCCAGTACTTC
once TRBD2 TRBJ2-1 TRBV4-3 CASSPGTSGGPYNEQFF TGCGCCAGCAGCCCTGGGACTAGCGGGGGCCCATACAATGAGCAGTTCTTC
- - TRBJ2-1 TRBV21-1 CASSKEDRGDLCEQFF TGTGCCAGCAGCAAAGAGGACAGGGGGGATTTATGCGAGCAGTTCTTC
medium-sized - TRBJ1-5 TRBV15 CATSRDLGSNQPQHF TGTGCCACCAGCAGAGATCTGGGCAGCAATCAGCCCCAGCATTTT
- TRBD1 TRBJ2-7 TRBV5-6 CASSMAGGWYEQYF TGTGCCAGCAGCATGGCAGGGGGCTGGTACGAGCAGTACTTC
- - TRBJ2-2 TRBV13 CASSSPRGELFF TGTGCCAGCAGCTCCCCCCGGGGGGAGCTGTTTTTT
- - TRBJ2-7 TRBV6-1 CASSDLGGVYEQYF TGTGCCAGCAGCGACTTAGGGGGGGTCTACGAGCAGTACTTC
- TRBD2 TRBJ2-7 TRBV27 CASSSSGGYEQYF TGTGCCAGCTCGTCTAGCGGTGGCTACGAGCAGTACTTC
- - TRBJ2-1 TRBV5-4 CASKPGPRIVYNEQFF TGTGCCAGCAAACCCGGACCACGTATTGTCTACAATGAGCAGTTCTTC
- TRBD2 TRBJ2-2 TRBV7-3 CASSGEAGLGATGELFF TGTGCCAGCAGCGGTGAAGCGGGACTAGGGGCCACCGGGGAGCTGTTTTTT
- - TRBJ1-4 TRBV11-2 CASSLSDQLFF TGTGCCAGCAGCTTGTCTGACCAACTGTTTTTT
- - TRBJ2-3 TRBV7-9 CASSAYRVTSTDTQYF TGTGCCAGCAGCGCGTACAGGGTAACTAGCACAGATACGCAGTATTTT
- - TRBJ2-5 TRBV28 CASSNPPQATQYF TGTGCCAGCAGTAACCCCCCCCAGGCGACCCAGTACTTC
- TRBD2 TRBJ2-2 TRBV9 CASSAGGLPTGELFF TGTGCCAGCAGCGCGGGGGGGCTTCCCACCGGGGAGCTGTTTTTT
- TRBD2 TRBJ2-1 TRBV19 CASAPPPSGGAYEQFF TGTGCCAGTGCACCCCCCCCTAGCGGGGGGGCTTATGAGCAGTTCTTC
- - TRBJ1-5 TRBV5-6 CASSPAGAQPQHF TGTGCCAGCAGCCCGGCGGGGGCTCAGCCCCAGCATTTT
- - TRBJ2-2 TRBV6-5 CASSLMRAGELFF TGTGCCAGCAGTTTAATGAGGGCCGGGGAGCTGTTTTTT
- - TRBJ1-5 TRBV4-3 CASSRDLGNQPQHF TGCGCCAGCAGCCGCGACCTGGGCAATCAGCCCCAGCATTTT
- TRBD1 TRBJ2-2 TRBV6-5 CASSYEGARAGELFF TGTGCCAGCAGTTACGAGGGGGCGCGGGCCGGGGAGCTGTTTTTT
- - TRBJ1-5 TRBV2 CASKIRDVNNQPQHF TGTGCCAGCAAAATTCGGGATGTGAACAATCAGCCCCAGCATTTT
- - TRBJ1-1 TRBV28 CASSFGNPEAFF TGTGCCAGCAGTTTTGGTAACCCTGAAGCTTTCTTT
- TRBD1 TRBJ1-2 TRBV4-1 CASSPVGQGRNGYTF TGCGCCAGCAGCCCCGTAGGACAGGGTAGGAATGGCTACACCTTC
- - TRBJ1-5 TRBV12-5 CASGRQVNQPQHF TGTGCTAGTGGTCGCCAGGTGAATCAGCCCCAGCATTTT
- - TRBJ1-2 TRBV11-2 CASSLVRTPGGYGYTF TGTGCCAGCAGCTTAGTGCGGACACCTGGGGGCTATGGCTACACCTTC
- - TRBJ1-1 TRBV15 CATSRDSAGALNTEAFF TGTGCCACCAGCAGAGATTCGGCAGGGGCCTTGAACACTGAAGCTTTCTTT
once TRBD1 TRBJ1-1 TRBV6-5 CASSYGTGSDTEAFF TGTGCCAGCAGTTACGGGACAGGGTCGGACACTGAAGCTTTCTTT
- - TRBJ1-5 TRBV7-9 CASSLNGPQHF TGTGCCAGCAGCTTAAATGGGCCCCAGCATTTT
few - TRBJ2-1 TRBV6-5 CASSYEGLQTYNEQFF TGTGCCAGCAGTTACGAGGGACTCCAGACTTACAATGAGCAGTTCTTC
- - TRBJ1-3 TRBV7-3 CASSLSGYGGNTIYF TGTGCCAGCAGCTTAAGTGGCTACGGAGGAAACACCATATATTTT
- TRBD1 TRBJ2-1 TRBV7-2 CASSPRGTGLNEQFF TGTGCCAGCAGCCCCAGGGGGACAGGGCTAAATGAGCAGTTCTTC
- - TRBJ2-7 TRBV11-3 CASSSYEGDLPQYF TGTGCCAGCAGCTCATATGAGGGGGATCTCCCGCAGTACTTC
- - TRBJ1-2 TRBV10-3 CAISESPYGYTF TGTGCCATCAGTGAGTCCCCCTATGGCTACACCTTC
- - TRBJ1-2 TRBV5-6 CASSGSGFYGYTF TGTGCCAGCAGCGGATCAGGGTTTTACGGCTACACCTTC
- - TRBJ2-7 TRBV27 CASRQPSSYEQYF TGTGCCAGCAGACAGCCGAGCTCCTACGAGCAGTACTTC
- - TRBJ1-6 TRBV28 CASRTPRTDYNSPLHF TGTGCCAGCAGGACCCCCAGGACAGACTATAATTCACCCCTCCACTTT
- - TRBJ1-5 TRBV5-1 CASSLEPRGQPQHF TGCGCCAGCAGCTTGGAACCGCGGGGACAGCCCCAGCATTTT
few TRBD1 TRBJ1-5 TRBV9 CASSARTGEPQHF TGTGCCAGCAGCGCCCGGACAGGAGAGCCCCAGCATTTT
- - TRBJ1-1 TRBV2 CASRLDGALNTEAFF TGTGCCAGCAGGCTCGACGGAGCGCTTAACACTGAAGCTTTCTTT
- TRBD2 TRBJ2-1 TRBV27 CASSALAGGFNEQFF TGTGCCAGCAGTGCCCTAGCGGGGGGGTTCAATGAGCAGTTCTTC